The 32 T cell receptor beta chains below all came from one sample that was sequenced in a study of control samples from healthy donors and cancer patients. TCRdb's copy holds only in-frame clones and misses some; the assay was immunoSEQ multiplex PCR. The sample records about 410,000 clones, around 90% being singletons. The sample taken for sequencing was PBMCs. These receptors all come from a middle-aged man with head and neck cancer.

Remarks on this clone: Relative to the germline gene, one junction end is altered; a read error may explain this. This chain links TRBV6-5 with TRBJ1-1; D gene uncertain. CDR3 size: 13 residues. Per the germline V gene, CDR1 is MNHEY and CDR2 is SVGAGI. CDR3 DNA sequence: TGTGCCAGCAGGACCCCCGGCGGTCCTGAGGCTTTCTTT. The encoded protein is CASRTPGGPEAFF.

This clone was found once. The chain recombines TRBV6-2 or TRBV6-3 with TRBJ1-5; the D gene is possibly TRBD1 (5 bases). V lost 4 bases, J lost 4 bases, and 17 bases lay in between. There are 16 residues in the CDR3. Per germline, CDR1 MNHEY and CDR2 SVGEGT. The CDR3 spells CASSSSLGGGNQPQHF. The DNA of the CDR3 is TGTGCCAGCAGTTCCTCCCTCGGCGGGGGAAATCAGCCCCAGCATTTT.

V gene TRBV15 combines with J gene TRBJ2-7; D call uncertain. V lost 6 bases and J lost 2, with 8 bases in between. The CDR3 has 12 amino acids. Germline values: CDR1 LNHNV, CDR2 YYDKDF (reference sequence). The CDR3 here is CATRGGPYEQYF. The CDR3 nucleotides read TGTGCCACCAGGGGCGGTCCCTACGAGCAGTACTTC.

V and J are TRBV19 and TRBJ1-2; no firm D call. Germline V lookup: CDR1 LNHDA, CDR2 SQIVND (reference sequence). The CDR3 contains 14 residues. The V end lost 1 base, the J end lost 2 bases, and 8 bases lay between the germline ends. CDR3 nucleotides: TGTGCCAGTAGTATAGGGGGAGGGAACTATGGCTACACCTTC. Amino acids: CASSIGGGNYGYTF.

CDR3 in amino acids: CASSLVINTEAFF. For the CDR3, the DNA is TGTGCCAGCAGCTTGGTCATCAACACTGAAGCTTTCTTT. The J gene is TRBJ1-1, the V gene TRBV5-5; D unclear. V lost 0 bases and J 2 bases, leaving 5 bases between the germline ends. The CDR3 contains 13 residues. Per germline, CDR1 SGHKS and CDR2 YYEKEE (reference sequence).

This sequence joins TRBV4-3 and TRBJ2-2; TRBD2 agrees at 9 bases. CDR3 length equals 18 residues. Germline trimming cut 4 bases from V and 6 bases from J; bases unmatched to any gene: 15. The germline gives CDR1 LGHNA, CDR2 YSLEER. The CDR3: CASSPLAGILLDAGELFF. In DNA form, the CDR3 reads TGCGCCAGCAGCCCCCTAGCGGGGATACTCCTTGACGCCGGGGAGCTGTTTTTT.

The rearrangement links TRBV2 to TRBJ2-7; D not resolved. The CDR3 runs to 12 residues. The V gene lost 4 bases and the J gene lost 4 bases, with 8 bases spanning the gap. CDR1 SNHLY and CDR2 FYNNEI come from the germline V gene. CDR3 in DNA: TGTGCCAGCAGTGGAACTTATTACGAGCAGTACTTC. Protein sequence: CASSGTYYEQYF.

The genes are TRBV11-2 and TRBJ2-3; D unresolved. Germline loops: CDR1 SGHAT, CDR2 FQNNGV. V lost 4 bases, J lost 2 bases, and 19 bases lay in between. This CDR3 is built from 17 residues. CDR3 region: CASSYSWTRPHTDTQYF. The DNA of the CDR3 is TGTGCCAGCAGCTATTCCTGGACGAGACCCCACACAGATACGCAGTATTTT.

This clone was seen a handful of times. V and J are TRBV18 and TRBJ2-7; a possible D gene is TRBD1 (5 bases). Per germline, CDR1 KGHSH and CDR2 LQKENI. This CDR3 region has 14 residues. V was clipped by 2 bases and J by 0 bases, with 8 bases between them. The CDR3 region is CASSPNRHSYEQYF. In DNA, the CDR3 is TGTGCCAGCTCACCAAACAGGCACTCCTACGAGCAGTACTTC.

The V and J genes are TRBV5-1 and TRBJ1-1, with D perhaps matching TRBD1 (5 bases). The germline V gene encodes CDR1 SGHRS and CDR2 YFSETQ. This CDR3 has 14 amino acids. Trimming cost V 8 bases and J 3 bases, with 17 bases left between them. In DNA, the CDR3 is TGCGCCAGTAGCGGGGGAACAGGCTACACTGAAGCTTTCTTT. Translation: CASSGGTGYTEAFF.

The chain uses TRBV5-1 and TRBJ2-5; D is possibly TRBD2 (6 bases). CDR3 length: 13 residues. Germline V gives CDR1 SGHRS, CDR2 YFSETQ. V lost 0 bases and J 5 bases, leaving 8 bases between the germline ends. CDR3 DNA: TGCGCCAGCAGCTTGGGGAGGGGTGAGACCCAGTACTTC. The encoded protein is CASSLGRGETQYF.

A remark on this clone: At one boundary the junction diverges from the germline segment, which might be a read error. This chain connects TRBV7-7 to TRBJ2-2; D may be TRBD2 (6 bases). The length of the CDR3 is 15 residues. Looked up from germline, CDR1 is SSHAT and CDR2 is FNYEAQ (reference sequence). CDR3 amino acids: CASSPTGLNTGELFF. The CDR3 nucleotides are TGTGCTAGCAGCCCAACGGGACTCAACACCGGGGAGCTGTTTTTT.

V and J are TRBV4-1 and TRBJ2-3, with TRBD2 matching over 12 bases. The CDR3 is made up of 17 amino acids. V gave up 5 bases and J gave up 4 bases; unmatched junction bases: 10. Germline V lookup: CDR1 MGHRA, CDR2 YSYEKL. The CDR3 coding sequence is TGCGCCAGCAGCTCTCGCCTAGCGGGGGGGCCAGCAGATACGCAGTATTTT. Its translation: CASSSRLAGGPADTQYF.

The chain joins TRBV28 to TRBJ1-5; no reliable D call. This CDR3 has 15 amino acids. Germline CDR1 reads MDHEN; CDR2 reads SYDVKM. V lost 3 bases to trimming and J lost 2 bases, with 11 bases between them. CDR3 nucleotides: TGTGCCAGCAGTTTGTGGGCCGGTGGCAATCAGCCCCAGCATTTT. Protein sequence: CASSLWAGGNQPQHF.

On this clone: A read error may account for a junction end that differs from germline. The chain uses TRBV6-6 and TRBJ1-3; no firm D call. CDR1 MNHNY and CDR2 SVGAGI come from the germline V gene (reference sequence). This CDR3 comprises 14 residues. CDR3 bases: TGTGCCAGCAGTTACTTCCCCTCTCGAAACACCATATATTTT. Its translation: CASSYFPSRNTIYF.

CDR3 DNA sequence: TGTGCCAGCAGCGTAGTTCAGGGGTCGCTCGGGAGGATCCTCCACACCTTC. Translating gives CASSVVQGSLGRILHTF. The V and J genes are TRBV9 and TRBJ1-2, with D perhaps TRBD1 (6 bases). Trimming left V 0 bases short and J 12 bases short, with 27 bases between. The CDR3 is 17 amino acids. The germline gives CDR1 SGDLS, CDR2 YYNGEE. Full variable domain (remainder filled in from reference TRBV9 and TRBJ1-2): DSGVTQTPKHLITATGQRVTLRCSPRSGDLSVYWYQQSLDQGLQFLIQYYNGEERAKGNILERFSAQQFPDLHSELNLSSLELGDSALYFCASSVVQGSLGRILHTFGSGTRLTVV.

The V call is TRBV6-2 or TRBV6-3, the J call TRBJ2-2; tentatively, D is TRBD2 (5 bases). Trimming shortened V by 0 bases and J by 7 bases, and 9 bases separated the two germline ends. The CDR3 loop spans 14 amino acids. Germline CDR1 reads MNHEY; CDR2 reads SVGEGT. The CDR3 DNA follows: TGTGCCAGCAGTTACTCGCCTAGCTTCGGGGAGCTGTTTTTT. Translating gives CASSYSPSFGELFF.

The chain joins TRBV11-2 to TRBJ1-2; D is uncertain. CDR3 length equals 17 residues. The germline V gene has CDR1 SGHAT and CDR2 FQNNGV. Trimming removed 0 bases at V and 7 bases at J, with 21 bases between. In DNA form, the CDR3 reads TGTGCCAGCAGCTTAGATAGTCAAACCGGCCTCCTAGGTGGCTACACCTTC. Translation: CASSLDSQTGLLGGYTF. The full variable domain, completed using reference TRBV11-2 and TRBJ1-2, is EAGVAQSPRYKIIEKRQSVAFWCNPISGHATLYWYQQILGQGPKLLIQFQNNGVVDDSQLPKDRFSAERLKGVDSTLKIQPAKLEDSAVYLCASSLDSQTGLLGGYTFGSGTRLTVV.

V is TRBV9 and J is TRBJ2-5, with 8 bases lining up with TRBD2. Trimming took 4 bases from V and 5 from J; bases not matched to a gene: 7. Germline V CDR1 and CDR2: SGDLS, YYNGEE. This CDR3 has 14 residues. The CDR3 nucleotides are TGTGCCAGCAGCCCGCCGGGGGGGCGTGAGACCCAGTACTTC. Residues: CASSPPGGRETQYF.

V and J are TRBV19 and TRBJ1-5; D gene uncertain. The CDR3 sequence is 18 residues long. Germline CDR1 is LNHDA and CDR2 is SQIVND (reference sequence). V was pared by 2 bases and J by 4 bases, with 21 bases between. This chain's CDR3 is CASSIIRGERQGNQPQHF. CDR3 bases: TGTGCCAGTAGTATAATCCGGGGTGAACGACAAGGGAATCAGCCCCAGCATTTT.

V is TRBV9 and J is TRBJ2-2; D call uncertain. The CDR3 runs 13 residues. Germline lookup yields CDR1 SGDLS and CDR2 YYNGEE. V gave up 6 bases and J gave up 3 bases, with 9 bases separating them. This CDR3 reads CASTRSDTGELFF. In DNA form, the CDR3 reads TGTGCCAGCACCCGCTCGGACACCGGGGAGCTGTTTTTT.

This chain connects TRBV9 to TRBJ1-2, with 7 bases that match TRBD1. The CDR3 extends over 12 amino acids. CDR1 and CDR2 from the germline V gene are SGDLS and YYNGEE. V was pared by 8 bases and J by 2 bases, with 3 bases of the junction left unmatched. CDR3: CASDRDNYGYTF. The CDR3 DNA is TGTGCCAGTGACAGGGACAACTATGGCTACACCTTC.

This chain connects TRBV7-3 to TRBJ1-6; D unclear. V lost 2 bases and J lost 4, with 3 bases in between. The germline CDR1 and CDR2 sequences are SGHTA and FQGTGA. There are 13 residues in the CDR3. CDR3 protein: CASSLLYNSPLHF. The CDR3 DNA is TGTGCCAGCAGCTTACTGTATAATTCACCCCTCCACTTT.

The J gene is TRBJ2-1, the V gene TRBV29-1, with a weak D call TRBD1 (5 bases). V dropped 4 bases and J dropped 8 bases, with 12 bases sitting between them. The CDR3 has 12 amino acids. Germline lookup yields CDR1 SQVTM and CDR2 ANQGSEA. This CDR3 is CSVAAGRHEQFF. As DNA, the CDR3 is TGCAGCGTTGCGGCAGGGCGACATGAGCAGTTCTTC.

The rearrangement joins TRBV24-1 to TRBJ1-5; no reliable D call. The CDR3 sequence is 16 residues long. The V gene lost 0 bases and the J gene lost 2 bases, with 10 bases spanning the gap. Germline CDR1 KGHDR, CDR2 SFDVKD. CDR3 region: CATSDLWRRGNQPQHF. The CDR3 DNA is TGTGCCACCAGTGATTTGTGGCGGAGGGGCAATCAGCCCCAGCATTTT.

This sequence joins TRBV19 and TRBJ2-3; 7 nucleotides line up with TRBD2. The germline gives CDR1 LNHDA, CDR2 SQIVND (reference sequence). Losses at the gene ends were 7 bases for V and 1 base for J; bases not matched to a gene: 2. This CDR3 is 13 amino acids long. The CDR3 DNA is TGTGCCAGTATAGCGGGCGGCACAGATACGCAGTATTTT. Residues: CASIAGGTDTQYF.

V and J are TRBV7-9 and TRBJ2-1, with a weak D call TRBD2 (6 bases). V lost 4 bases to trimming and J lost 9 bases, with 16 bases between them. CDR1 and CDR2 from the germline V gene are SEHNR and FQNEAQ (reference sequence). The CDR3 runs 14 residues. In DNA form, the CDR3 reads TGTGCCAGCAGCTCACCGACTCGCGGGGTTGAGCAGTTCTTC. It translates to CASSSPTRGVEQFF. The variable domain in full, with the rest retrieved from reference TRBV7-9 and TRBJ2-1, is DTGVSQNPRHKITKRGQNVTFRCDPISEHNRLYWYRQTLGQGPEFLTYFQNEAQLEKSRLLSDRFSAERPKGSFSTLEIQRTEQGDSAMYLCASSSPTRGVEQFFGPGTRLTVL.

The V gene is TRBV10-3, the J gene TRBJ1-1; D possibly corresponds to TRBD1 (6 bases). The length of the CDR3 is 16 residues. V was clipped by 6 bases and J by 1 base, with 18 bases between them. Germline V gene lookup returns CDR1 ENHRY and CDR2 SYGVKD. The CDR3 sequence is CAISHDRSRTNTEAFF. CDR3 nucleotide sequence: TGTGCCATCAGCCACGACAGGAGCCGAACGAACACTGAAGCTTTCTTT.

The table lists this clone with a count of one. The CDR3 spells CASSPVPGQGARQPQHF. In nucleotides, the CDR3 is TGTGCCAGCTCACCAGTTCCGGGACAGGGGGCAAGACAGCCCCAGCATTTT. The V gene is TRBV18, the J gene TRBJ1-5; 12 nucleotides line up with TRBD1. The CDR3 length is 17 residues. CDR1 and CDR2 from the germline V gene are KGHSH and LQKENI. Trimming took 2 bases from V and 7 from J; bases not matched to a gene: 9.

The CDR3 coding sequence is TGTGCCAGCAGCTTAAGGGGGAGATCCTACAATGAGCAGTTCTTC. Translation gives CASSLRGRSYNEQFF. The V gene is TRBV7-8, the J gene TRBJ2-1; D possibly corresponds to TRBD1 (6 bases). V dropped 2 bases and J dropped 1 base, with 9 bases sitting between them. The CDR3 extends over 15 amino acids. Germline assignment: CDR1 SGHVS and CDR2 FQNEAQ.

The rearrangement joins TRBV19 to TRBJ1-2; tentatively, D is TRBD1 (5 bases). V was pared by 2 bases and J by 7 bases, with 11 bases between. This CDR3 contains 13 residues. CDR1 LNHDA and CDR2 SQIVND come from the germline V gene (reference sequence). As DNA, the CDR3 is TGTGCCAGTAGTATACAGGGCCTGAGTGGCTACACCTTC. Its protein is CASSIQGLSGYTF.

V and J are TRBV14 and TRBJ1-2; the D is unclear. This CDR3 has 9 residues. Germline V CDR1 and CDR2: SGHDN, FVKESK. The CDR3: CAREVVYTF. The CDR3 nucleotides read TGTGCGAGGGAGGTCGTCTACACCTTC.